This T cell receptor (beta chain) was found in a study of shared clonotypes between healthy human individuals (dated by TCRdb to 2020 to 2021). For the wider study: The cohort included three men and a couple of women between 18 and 49 years of age. Between about 0.85 and 8.9 billion PBMCs per donor were obtained by leukapheresis. For each donor, CD4 naive and CD4 memory were each given three plates, CD8 naive was given two plates, and CD8 memory was given one plate. Libraries were prepared and TCR repertoires were sequenced by different laboratories using diverse techniques, in order to increase sequencing depth and limit assay-specific biases. To estimate repertoire size and how much clonotype sharing occurs between individuals, the study deeply sequenced the blood TCR repertoires of a handful of healthy adults.

The donors were healthy, HIV-negative adults who had no recently reported acute infections or vaccinations. Every donor was a Caucasian adult living in Nashville, Tennessee, USA. CD4+ T cells were enriched by magnetic negative selection; naive cells were then positively selected on CD45RA, and the negative fraction formed the memory subset. Blood was obtained by leukapheresis, after which PBMCs were separated by Ficoll-Histopaque density gradient centrifugation and cryopreserved in liquid nitrogen vapor phase. Purity and quantity of every magnetically sorted T cell population were checked by analytical flow cytometry. Genomic DNA was isolated from each sorted fraction and quantified by UV absorbance on a Nanodrop 2000c. The research as a whole found: Higher generation probabilities were observed for clonotypes shared by all four sorted-subset donors than for non-shared clonotypes. Around 5% of naive CD4, around 3.5% of naive CD8, 2% to 2.5% of memory CD4, and 0.35% to 0.4% of memory CD8 clonotypes were shared across several donors. Based on pairwise subsampling, the degree of clonotype sharing among donors was expected to be affected by sequencing depth. Only blood was sampled, and tissue TCR repertoires likely differ from those in blood. Even with the large sequencing depth, rarefaction of the sorted-subset datasets indicated that sequencing was incomplete. Naive subsets generally had larger estimated clonotype richness than memory subsets did. The small number of donors limited the genetic and exposure-history diversity represented.

Regarding this clone: Its antigen target is currently unknown. No base qualities exist here, and no much larger clone lies one base off it.

Using the deep immunoSEQ assay, multiplex PCR amplified TCR CDR3 regions from genomic DNA. Extracted genomic DNA from each cell subset was spread evenly across all wells of several immunoSEQ 96-well plates, with each plate serving as a replicate. For sorted subsets, approximately 190 ng of genomic DNA, equivalent to some 33,000 T cell genomes, went into each replicate PCR. The purified libraries were quantified using a Qubit 3.0 fluorometer, sized with a Bioanalyzer 2100, and then quantified again using the KAPA Library Quantification kit. Each immunoSEQ 96-well plate was sequenced on its own single-read 150-cycle Illumina NextSeq 550 flow cell. The study's processing was this. Because only junctional sequences without quality scores were contained in the immunoSEQ output, filtering matching that applied to full-length reads could not be performed. To assign V/J genes and CDR3, sequences were annotated using PyIR, a Python wrapper for IgBLAST v1.9, with IMGT germline references. Reads were filtered out if the reads had weak V/J assignments (E-value above 1e-6), no CDR3, stop codons, out-of-frame junctions, or ambiguous translated residues. V3J clonotypes were defined as sequences sharing the same inferred V gene, J gene, and CDR3 amino acid sequence. The percentage overlap between two repertoires was calculated by dividing the number of shared unique clonotypes by the size of the smaller repertoire. Repertoire richness was assessed with RTK rarefaction, the Chao1 estimator, and Recon v2.1 estimates of unobserved clonotypes. For all TCRbeta clonotypes obtained by the gDNA method from four donors, generation probabilities were computed with OLGA. Imported from immuneACCESS, the table was reduced by TCRdb to in-frame sequences with V and J called. These copies leave out some clones; in studies compared against another copy, an unresolved V gene accounts for under half, and the cause of the remainder is not known. V, J and clone size derive from that table, while D and trimming were established from the DNA sequence. A total of 2 million to 2.5 million clones appear in this sample, approximately 95% of them only once. The leading ten clones occupy roughly 0.13% of the sample.

The germline V gene (reference sequence) provides CDR1 LNHDA and CDR2 SQIVND. V and J are truncated by 4 bases and 3 bases respectively, leaving an intervening sequence of 9 bases. The CDR3 measures 13 amino acids from cysteine to phenylalanine. Of all the DNA, just the CDR3 is kept, 39 bases in frame from base 1. The TCR originated in a man aged 18 to 35 in good health. Recombination linked TRBV19 to TRBJ1-1; the D gene is perhaps TRBD1, from 6 matching bases. What was sequenced was naive CD4+ T cells sorted from blood. According to the study, the label for this sample's cell subset or site signals: CD45RA+ positively selected. The DNA is TGTGCCAGTAGTACTCCAGGGGACACTGAAGCTTTCTTT. Translated, it gives CASSTPGDTEAFF.